This T cell receptor (beta chain) was sequenced during a study of STAT5B mutations in CD4+ large granular lymphocyte leukemia. The protocol was immunoSEQ multiplex PCR, while the TCRdb copy is restricted to in-frame clones and leaves out a portion. Of approximately 32,000 clones in the sample, about 70% were seen once. The length of the CDR3 is 16 residues. The ends were cut back, 1 base at V and 0 bases at J, with 12 bases in the middle. Germline assignment: CDR1 LNHDA and CDR2 SQIVND (reference sequence). This clone has just a few counts. The clonotype originates from a human donor in good health. V is TRBV19 and J is TRBJ1-1; D gene uncertain. The sample comprised CD4+ T cells from blood buffy coats. DNA of the CDR3: TGTGCCAGTAGTATAGGTCCAACGAGGATGAACACTGAAGCTTTCTTT. Amino acids: CASSIGPTRMNTEAFF.